The present T cell receptor (beta chain) was sequenced within a study of resident and recirculating memory T cells in vitiligo. Study in general: No cells were sorted; samples were homogenized just before genomic DNA extraction. The study's findings and limits: Vitiligo lesions lacked a unique dominant clone, and clonality varied. Different lesions suggested infiltration by different T cell clones.

Produced via immunoSEQ multiplex PCR; TCRdb's table is partial and in-frame only. The sample contains around 70,000 clones, roughly nine tenths of which appear only once. CDR1 and CDR2 from the germline V gene are MNHEY and SMNVEV (reference sequence). Trimming removed 5 bases at V and 3 bases at J, with 16 bases between. The CDR3 contains 15 residues. This clone was picked up one time. Its matching antigen is unknown. Patients had to be free of confetti depigmentation, indicating active vitiligo. Sequenced sample: blood. The sequence came from a male donor with vitiligo. V is TRBV27 and J is TRBJ1-1; tentatively, D is TRBD1 (6 bases). The CDR3 DNA follows: TGTGCCAGCAGTCCGCACAGGGATGCGGACACTGAAGCTTTCTTT. The encoded protein is CASSPHRDADTEAFF.